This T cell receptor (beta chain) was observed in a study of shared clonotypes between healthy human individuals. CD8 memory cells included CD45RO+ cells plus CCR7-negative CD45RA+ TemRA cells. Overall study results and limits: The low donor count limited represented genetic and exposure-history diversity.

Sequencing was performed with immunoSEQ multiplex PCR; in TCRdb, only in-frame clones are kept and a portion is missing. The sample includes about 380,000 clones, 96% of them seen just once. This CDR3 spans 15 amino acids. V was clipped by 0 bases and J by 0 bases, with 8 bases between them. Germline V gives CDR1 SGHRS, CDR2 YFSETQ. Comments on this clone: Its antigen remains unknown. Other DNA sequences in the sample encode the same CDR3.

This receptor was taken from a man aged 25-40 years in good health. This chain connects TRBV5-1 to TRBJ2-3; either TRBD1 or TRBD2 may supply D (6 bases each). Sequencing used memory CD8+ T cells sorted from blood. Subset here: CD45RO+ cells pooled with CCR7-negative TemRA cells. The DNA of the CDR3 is TGCGCCAGCAGCTTGGGCGGGACAAGCACAGATACGCAGTATTTT. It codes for CASSLGGTSTDTQYF.